This entry is about one TCR beta chain. This entry is derived from a study of blood T cell repertoires in COVID-19. The table came from immunoSEQ multiplex PCR; TCRdb's copy has only in-frame clones and leaves some out. The sample yields about 260,000 clones, roughly 80% seen once. In germline, CDR1 is SGHAT, CDR2 FQNNGV. The CDR3 totals 18 residues. The ends were cut back, 9 bases at V and 0 bases at J, with 25 bases in the middle. The sequence was collected from a woman aged 45-65 years who had recovered from COVID-19. Sequencing was performed on peripheral blood. The chain has TRBV11-2 and TRBJ2-3; TRBD1 is a possible D gene (9 bases). Here the CDR3 reads CARGQGRIAGTSTDTQYF. For the CDR3, the DNA is TGTGCCAGGGGACAGGGTAGGATAGCGGGAACTAGCACAGATACGCAGTATTTT.